One and the same sample provided the 32 T cell receptor beta chains below, sequenced in a study of vaccination and CD4 T cells after COVID-19. This sample's treatment: approximately nine-day PBMC culture with coronavirus spike peptide pools or control peptides (ViraFEST assay). These receptors' antigens are unknown. With the Oncomine TCR Beta short-read assay, DNA from cultured CD4+ T cells was sequenced. Via MiXCR, TCRdb re-called the PCR reads, giving one row per CDR3 protein. Altogether thousands of distinct CDR3 sequences are present, around half being singletons, with the ten largest covering around 20%. Sequenced: CD4+ T cells from blood, cultured in vitro. These receptors were obtained from a human donor who had recovered from COVID-19.

The rearrangement links TRBV20-1 to TRBJ2-1; 11 bases align to TRBD1. Near its end, the DNA agrees better with TRBJ2-7, so the J call may be wrong. Germline V gene data show CDR1 as DFQATT and CDR2 as SNEGSKA (reference sequence). This CDR3 spans 13 amino acids. DNA for the CDR3: TGCAGTGCTCGGACAGGGGGCTTCGACGAGCAGTACTTC. Amino acids: CSARTGGFDEQYF.

The V call is TRBV28, the J call TRBJ1-6; TRBD1 aligns across 12 bases. With 5 bases clipped from V and 8 bases from J, the junction kept 4 bases outside the gene matches. This CDR3 spans 15 amino acids. The V gene's germline CDR1 is MDHEN and CDR2 SYDVKM. CDR3 loop: CASSPGDRGHSPLHF. The CDR3 DNA is TGTGCCAGCAGTCCCGGGGACAGGGGGCATTCACCCCTCCACTTT.

The chain uses TRBV14 and TRBJ2-6; D gene unclear. V was cut by 2 bases and J by 0 bases, with 8 bases left in between. This CDR3 spans 16 amino acids. The germline V gene has CDR1 SGHDN and CDR2 FVKESK. The CDR3 is CASSQWPRSGANVLTF. CDR3 nucleotides: TGTGCCAGCAGCCAATGGCCTCGCTCTGGGGCCAACGTCCTGACTTTC. The full variable domain, its missing parts supplied by reference TRBV14 and TRBJ2-6, is EAGVTQFPSHSVIEKGQTVTLRCDPISGHDNLYWYRRVMGKEIKFLLHFVKESKQDESGMPNNRFLAERTGGTYSTLKVQPAELEDSGVYFCASSQWPRSGANVLTFGAGSRLTVL.

This chain links TRBV19 with TRBJ2-1; D is unresolved. Germline CDR1 is LNHDA and CDR2 is SQIVND (reference sequence). V was shortened by 3 bases and J by 4 bases, with 13 bases between the two germline ends. This CDR3 is built from 15 residues. The CDR3 nucleotides are TGTGCCAGTAGTATTCAAGGAGCGTGGTACAATGAGCAGTTCTTC. Translated: CASSIQGAWYNEQFF.

This clonotype was counted only a few times. This chain uses TRBV20-1 with TRBJ1-1, with 7 positions matching TRBD1. After removal of 1 base from V and 2 bases from J, the junction contained 7 bases not matched to a gene. The CDR3 loop spans 15 amino acids. Germline V gives CDR1 DFQATT, CDR2 SNEGSKA (reference sequence). Here the CDR3 DNA reads TGCAGTGCTAGAGTGACAGGGAGGGGAAACACTGAAGCTTTCTTT. This codes for CSARVTGRGNTEAFF.

The chain links TRBV19 to TRBJ1-2; 9 bases agree with TRBD1. This CDR3 is 14 amino acids long. Germline assignment: CDR1 LNHDA and CDR2 SQIVND (reference sequence). Trimming removed 9 bases from V and 2 bases from J; junction bases left unmatched: 7. The CDR3 loop is CASRDRGGNYGYTF. The CDR3, as DNA: TGTGCCAGCAGAGACAGGGGGGGGAACTATGGCTACACCTTC.

The J gene is TRBJ1-1, the V gene TRBV7-6; the D is unclear. In germline, CDR1 is SGHVS, CDR2 FNYEAQ. The CDR3 covers 13 residues. The V gene lost 5 bases and the J gene lost 4 bases, with 11 bases spanning the gap. CDR3 in amino acids: CASSEGVVTEAFF. CDR3 DNA sequence: TGTGCCAGCAGCGAGGGAGTGGTCACTGAAGCTTTCTTT.

This clonotype was counted a few times. The rearrangement joins TRBV7-2 to TRBJ1-2, with D unresolved. The V gene's germline CDR1 is SGHTA and CDR2 FQGNSA. This CDR3 spans 12 amino acids. Trimming removed 5 bases from V and 0 bases from J, with 4 bases in between. CDR3 sequence: CASSVTNYGYTF. CDR3 sequence (DNA): TGTGCCAGCAGCGTAACTAACTATGGCTACACCTTC.

This clonotype has only one observation. V and J are TRBV19 and TRBJ2-1, with 9 bases identical to TRBD1. V lost 5 bases to trimming and J lost 0 bases; unmatched junction nucleotides: 5. Germline CDR1 LNHDA, CDR2 SQIVND (reference sequence). The CDR3 sequence is 16 residues long. The CDR3 region is CASSLGQGTSYNEQFF. The CDR3 bases are TGTGCCAGTAGTCTGGGACAGGGAACCTCCTACAATGAGCAGTTCTTC.

The chain has TRBV28 and TRBJ1-1; maybe TRBD1 (5 bases). The V gene lost 5 bases and the J gene lost 4 bases, with 17 bases spanning the gap. Germline CDR1 is MDHEN and CDR2 is SYDVKM. The CDR3 is made up of 15 amino acids. The CDR3 DNA is TGTGCCAGCAGTCCCCCGGGACTCATTTTCACTGAAGCTTTCTTT. Translating it yields CASSPPGLIFTEAFF.

This clonotype occurred a few times. The chain combines TRBV27 with TRBJ1-1; TRBD1 agrees at 9 bases. Germline V CDR1 and CDR2: MNHEY, SMNVEV (reference sequence). The V segment lost 7 bases and the J segment 1 base; nucleotides outside the gene matches: 4. The CDR3 is 14 amino acids. In DNA, the CDR3 is TGTGCCAGCACCCGGACAGGGGAGAACACTGAAGCTTTCTTT. Translation gives CASTRTGENTEAFF.

This clonotype was counted between two and nine times. The chain carries TRBV6-1 and TRBJ1-6, with D possibly being TRBD1 (5 bases). The CDR3 extends over 17 amino acids. V dropped 6 bases and J dropped 0 bases, with 15 bases sitting between them. CDR1 is MNHNS, CDR2 SASEGT, per germline. CDR3 region: CASRDPTVSSYNSPLHF. The CDR3 region has the DNA TGTGCCAGCAGGGACCCGACAGTTAGCTCCTATAATTCACCCCTCCACTTT.

This CDR3 is CASSWDRTGSPLHF. DNA of the CDR3: TGTGCCAGCAGTTGGGACAGGACGGGTTCACCCCTCCACTTT. This chain joins TRBV6-5 and TRBJ1-6; 8 nucleotides agree with TRBD1. In germline, CDR1 is MNHEY, CDR2 SVGAGI. The CDR3 loop spans 14 amino acids. With V trimmed by 4 bases and J by 9 bases, 5 bases remained unmatched.

Within the sample, this clonotype is medium-sized. The chain recombines TRBV7-2 with TRBJ2-2, with D hard to call. Trimming removed 2 bases at V and 7 bases at J, with 5 bases between. Germline CDR1 and CDR2: SGHTA and FQGNSA. The CDR3 is made up of 12 amino acids. The CDR3 spells CASSLRIGELFF. The CDR3 region has the DNA TGTGCCAGCAGCTTACGGATCGGGGAGCTGTTTTTT. Full variable domain (missing parts from reference TRBV7-2 and TRBJ2-2): GAGVSQSPSNKVTEKGKDVELRCDPISGHTALYWYRQSLGQGLEFLIYFQGNSAPDKSGLPSDRFSAERTGGSVSTLTIQRTQQEDSAVYLCASSLRIGELFFGEGSRLTVL.

The count of this clonotype is one. The chain couples TRBV6-1 to TRBJ1-3; tentatively, D is TRBD1 (6 bases). The V and J ends lost 6 bases and 7 bases respectively, with 16 bases between them. The CDR3 has 14 amino acids. The germline gives CDR1 MNHNS, CDR2 SASEGT. This chain's CDR3 is CASRPAGARNTIYF. The CDR3 DNA sequence: TGTGCCAGCAGGCCTGCGGGGGCGAGGAACACCATATATTTT.

The chain has TRBV9 and TRBJ2-7, with D perhaps matching TRBD1 (6 bases). Germline V CDR1 and CDR2: SGDLS, YYNGEE. V lost 4 bases and J 3 bases, leaving 14 bases between the germline ends. The CDR3 has 14 amino acids. CDR3 region: CASSPRTENYEQYF. CDR3 nucleotides: TGTGCCAGCAGCCCCCGGACAGAAAACTACGAGCAGTACTTC.

V is TRBV2 and J is TRBJ2-6; maybe TRBD1 (6 bases). Germline V gene data show CDR1 as SNHLY and CDR2 as FYNNEI. This CDR3 has 16 amino acids. Deletions cut 8 bases from V and 2 bases from J, with 16 bases between. The CDR3 DNA reads TGTGCCAGCCTCCCAGGGGCGATAACTGGGGCCAACGTCCTGACTTTC. It specifies CASLPGAITGANVLTF.

J is TRBJ1-5 and V is TRBV6-1, with D unclear. Germline V lookup: CDR1 MNHNS, CDR2 SASEGT. This CDR3 is 13 amino acids long. Trimming removed 5 bases from V and 1 base from J, with 6 bases in between. In DNA form, the CDR3 reads TGTGCCAGCAGTCCGGAGAGCAATCAGCCCCAGCATTTT. Its translation: CASSPESNQPQHF.

The chain employs TRBV15 and TRBJ1-5; D is ambiguous. Per the germline V gene, CDR1 is LNHNV and CDR2 is YYDKDF (reference sequence). V was pared by 0 bases and J by 8 bases, with 11 bases between. CDR3 length: 14 amino acids. The CDR3 DNA follows: TGTGCCACCAGCAGAGATCGGGGAATGGAGCCCCAGCATTTT. This translates into CATSRDRGMEPQHF.

V usage is TRBV30 and J usage is TRBJ2-5; TRBD2 aligns across 12 bases. The CDR3 runs to 15 residues. V trimming: 0 bases; J trimming: 4 bases; junction bases outside the gene matches: 3. Germline V gene lookup returns CDR1 GTSNPN and CDR2 SVGIG (reference sequence). In nucleotides, the CDR3 is TGTGCCTGGAGTGTACTGACTAGCGGGAGAGAGACCCAGTACTTC. Residues: CAWSVLTSGRETQYF. Filled out from reference TRBV30 and TRBJ2-5, the complete variable domain reads SQTIHQWPATLVQPVGSPLSLECTVEGTSNPNLYWYRQAAGRGLQLLFYSVGIGQISSEVPQNLSASRPQDRQFILSSKKLLLSDSGFYLCAWSVLTSGRETQYFGPGTRLLVL.

V usage is TRBV6-2 or TRBV6-3 and J usage is TRBJ2-1; weak D call: TRBD2 (6 bases). This CDR3 has 15 residues. V was clipped by 4 bases and J by 1 base, with 11 bases between them. CDR1 is MNHEY and CDR2 is SVGEGT in the germline V gene. In nucleotides, the CDR3 is TGTGCCAGCAGTTGGCTAGCGCCTTCCTACAATGAGCAGTTCTTC. It translates to CASSWLAPSYNEQFF.

This clonotype was detected only a few times. This chain joins TRBV12-3 or TRBV12-4 and TRBJ2-7, with a tentative D call TRBD1 (7 bases). V was pared by 5 bases and J by 7 bases, with 12 bases between. The CDR3 runs to 12 residues. The CDR3: CASSHPGGEQYF. The CDR3 nucleotides read TGTGCCAGCAGTCACCCAGGGGGGGAGCAGTACTTC.

The V call is TRBV28, the J call TRBJ1-4; maybe TRBD1 (5 bases). Germline CDR1 reads MDHEN; CDR2 reads SYDVKM. CDR3 length: 14 amino acids. Trimming shortened V by 3 bases and J by 2 bases, and 7 bases separated the two germline ends. CDR3: CASSFKGTNEKLFF. CDR3 nucleotides: TGTGCCAGCAGTTTTAAGGGGACTAATGAAAAACTGTTTTTT.

This chain uses TRBV20-1 with TRBJ2-7; tentative D call: TRBD1 (6 bases). V lost 4 bases and J lost 3, with 10 bases in between. The CDR3 contains 12 residues. Per the germline V gene, CDR1 is DFQATT and CDR2 is SNEGSKA (reference sequence). The CDR3 spells CSANREDYEQYF. As DNA, the CDR3 is TGCAGTGCTAACAGGGAAGACTACGAGCAGTACTTC.

This sequence joins TRBV10-3 and TRBJ1-5, with 7 bases aligning to TRBD1. The CDR3 runs 14 residues. Germline trimming cut 8 bases from V and 9 bases from J; bases unmatched to any gene: 13. Germline CDR1 reads ENHRY; CDR2 reads SYGVKD. CDR3 nucleotides: TGTGCCATCTCCCCCGGGACAGCGCCGGGGCCCCAGCATTTT. As protein: CAISPGTAPGPQHF.

The rearrangement joins TRBV28 to TRBJ2-6; D gene unclear. Germline assignment: CDR1 MDHEN and CDR2 SYDVKM. Trimming removed 5 bases at V and 2 bases at J, with 4 bases between. This CDR3 is built from 13 residues. The CDR3 region is CASSLPGANVLTF. The CDR3 DNA sequence: TGTGCCAGCAGTCTTCCTGGGGCCAACGTCCTGACTTTC.

The chain couples TRBV7-2 to TRBJ2-4; TRBD1 agrees at 8 bases. Germline V gives CDR1 SGHTA, CDR2 FQGNSA. This CDR3 spans 16 amino acids. With V trimmed by 3 bases and J by 2 bases, 6 bases remained unmatched. The CDR3 region is CASSLRTGLTKNIQYF. Written as DNA, the CDR3 is TGTGCCAGCAGCTTGCGGACAGGGCTGACCAAAAACATTCAGTACTTC.

A few counts support this clonotype. The genes are TRBV27 and TRBJ2-3; 8 nucleotides line up with TRBD2. CDR1 is MNHEY, CDR2 SMNVEV, per germline (reference sequence). With 2 bases clipped from V and 2 bases from J, the junction kept 6 bases outside the gene matches. The CDR3 spans 16 residues. The DNA for the CDR3 is TGTGCCAGCAGTTTAAGTGGCGGGGGGTACACAGATACGCAGTATTTT. Translated: CASSLSGGGYTDTQYF.

The rearrangement uses TRBV9 and TRBJ2-5; D remains unclear. CDR1 SGDLS and CDR2 YYNGEE come from the germline V gene. The CDR3 runs to 13 residues. V was trimmed by 0 bases and J by 3 bases, leaving 6 bases between them. The DNA of the CDR3 is TGTGCCAGCAGCGTAGGACTGAAAGAGACCCAGTACTTC. Protein product: CASSVGLKETQYF.

The CDR3 sequence is CSVVKGLNEKLFF. CDR3 sequence (DNA): TGCAGCGTTGTAAAGGGCCTTAATGAAAAACTGTTTTTT. The chain couples TRBV29-1 to TRBJ1-4; D remains ambiguous. Trimming cost V 4 bases and J 4 bases, with 10 bases left between them. The CDR3 is 13 amino acids. Germline CDR1 SQVTM, CDR2 ANQGSEA.

V gene TRBV20-1 combines with J gene TRBJ2-1, with D possibly TRBD2 on 5 matching bases. The CDR3 consists of 12 residues. Germline CDR1 and CDR2: DFQATT and SNEGSKA (reference sequence). Trimming stripped 3 bases from V and 9 bases from J, with 12 bases between. In nucleotides, the CDR3 is TGCAGTGCTAGCGGGGATAACCCTGAGCAGTTCTTC. Translating gives CSASGDNPEQFF.

In its sample, this clonotype was seen a few times. The genes are TRBV12-3 or TRBV12-4 and TRBJ1-1, with D possibly matching TRBD1 (6 bases). The CDR3 runs 18 residues. The V end was cut by 3 bases, the J end by 4 bases, with 24 bases between. The CDR3 DNA sequence: TGTGCCAGCAGTTTTCCACAGGGCGTCGCGAAGAGGGTCACTGAAGCTTTCTTT. It is translated as CASSFPQGVAKRVTEAFF.